Reported below is one T cell receptor beta chain. What it binds is not known. The sample is drawn from a study of Tregs in tolerant kidney transplant recipients. Whole-study results and caveats: Few patients were studied, so findings need validation in larger groups.

Unstimulated regulatory T cells (CD4+CD25+CD127-), CD4+CD25- non-regulatory cells, CD4 and CD8 cells were FACS-sorted from thawed PBMCs. Profiled with immunoSEQ multiplex PCR; TCRdb holds only in-frame clones, not every one. This sample has 120,000 or so clones, with 85% to 95% found just once. Trimming left V 3 bases short and J 1 base short, with 9 bases between. CDR1 and CDR2 from the germline V gene are KGHSH and LQKENI. This CDR3 is built from 14 residues. Sequencing input: CD4+ T cells from blood. The J gene is TRBJ1-2, the V gene TRBV18; unclear D gene. The receptor was derived from a human donor in good health. As DNA, the CDR3 is TGTGCCAGCTCACCCGAGGACGTTAACTATGGCTACACCTTC. This translates into CASSPEDVNYGYTF. Looking up the rest from reference TRBV18 and TRBJ1-2 gives the full variable domain: NAGVMQNPRHLVRRRGQEARLRCSPMKGHSHVYWYRQLPEEGLKFMVYLQKENIIDESGMPKERFSAEFPKEGPSILRIQQVVRGDSAAYFCASSPEDVNYGYTFGSGTRLTVV.